The 18 T cell receptor beta chains below come from one sample, sequenced in a study of blood T cells in healthy people across ages. Alongside a J-beta primer mix, a sample-barcoded 5' primer served in a second PCR lasting roughly 7 to 11 cycles. TCRdb re-called the 5' RACE reads through MiXCR, storing one row per CDR3 protein. The sample lists 600,000 to 800,000 distinct CDR3 sequences; under 65% were seen once. The sequenced material came from blood. Receptors originate from an elderly woman in good health.

This clonotype was counted many times. The rearrangement uses TRBV3-1 and TRBJ2-1; no clear D. Deletions cut 2 bases from V and 6 bases from J, with 5 bases between. This CDR3 contains 12 residues. Germline V gene sequence: CDR1 LGHDT, CDR2 YNNKEL (reference sequence). This CDR3 reads CASSQNSNEQFF. Written as DNA, the CDR3 is TGTGCCAGCAGCCAAAATTCCAATGAGCAGTTCTTC.

The V call is TRBV3-1, the J call TRBJ2-5; 11 nucleotides agree with TRBD2. With V trimmed by 8 bases and J by 6 bases, 14 bases remained unmatched. Germline-derived CDR1 and CDR2 are LGHDT and YNNKEL (reference sequence). The CDR3 runs 16 residues. In DNA form, the CDR3 reads TGTGCCAGCGGCTTCGATACTAGCGGGAGACAAAAGACCCAGTACTTC. Protein product: CASGFDTSGRQKTQYF.

Points on this clonotype: A read error may explain this, as a much larger clone is one base away. The chain joins TRBV20-1 to TRBJ2-1; D uncertain. Germline values: CDR1 DFQATT, CDR2 SNEGSKA (reference sequence). CDR3 size: 13 residues. Trimming pared 6 bases from V and 4 bases from J, leaving 13 bases between. CDR3 loop: CSAPPVGYNEQFF. The DNA for the CDR3 is TGCAGTGCCCCCCCTGTGGGGTACAATGAGCAGTTCTTC.

This clonotype was recorded only once. This rearrangement joins TRBV7-9 to TRBJ2-7, with D possibly being TRBD1 (6 bases). Trimming removed 5 bases from V and 2 bases from J, with 19 bases in between. CDR3 length: 16 amino acids. Germline V gene data show CDR1 as SEHNR and CDR2 as FQNEAQ (reference sequence). The CDR3 loop reads CASSPEIPPGAYEQYF. CDR3 nucleotide sequence: TGTGCCAGCAGCCCTGAGATTCCTCCAGGGGCCTACGAGCAGTACTTC.

A word on this clonotype: Germline and junction disagree at one end, which may indicate a read error. This sequence joins TRBV4-2 and TRBJ2-6; perhaps TRBD1 as D (6 bases). The length of the CDR3 is 16 residues. Germline CDR1 and CDR2: LGHNA and YNFKEQ. CDR3: CASSQGDNSGVNVLTF. CDR3 nucleotides: TGTGCCAGCAGCCAAGGGGACAACTCTGGGGTCAACGTCCTGACTTTC.

This chain joins TRBV20-1 and TRBJ1-5; 7 bases are a match to TRBD1. The CDR3 totals 15 residues. The germline CDR1 and CDR2 sequences are DFQATT and SNEGSKA (reference sequence). The V and J ends lost 1 base and 5 bases, in that order; junction bases with no gene match: 8. CDR3 loop: CSARAQTGRDQPQHF. CDR3 nucleotides: TGCAGTGCTAGAGCTCAGACAGGGAGGGATCAGCCCCAGCATTTT.

The J gene is TRBJ2-2, the V gene TRBV27; tentative D call: TRBD2 (5 bases). Trimming removed 8 bases from V and 7 bases from J, with 17 bases in between. CDR3 length: 14 amino acids. Germline-derived CDR1 and CDR2 are MNHEY and SMNVEV (reference sequence). CDR3 residues: CASAWTYGGGELFF. The CDR3 DNA reads TGTGCCAGCGCATGGACTTACGGCGGCGGGGAGCTGTTTTTT.

The rearrangement links TRBV3-1 to TRBJ2-2, with D uncertain. CDR3 size: 14 residues. V lost 7 bases and J lost 5, with 14 bases in between. Germline loops: CDR1 LGHDT, CDR2 YNNKEL (reference sequence). CDR3 coding DNA: TGTGCCAGCACCTCGAGACTTACAACCGGGGAGCTGTTTTTT. Translation: CASTSRLTTGELFF. Together with reference TRBV3-1 and TRBJ2-2, the CDR3 gives the full variable domain: DTAVSQTPKYLVTQMGNDKSIKCEQNLGHDTMYWYKQDSKKFLKIMFSYNNKELIINETVPNRFSPKSPDKAHLNLHINSLELGDSAVYFCASTSRLTTGELFFGEGSRLTVL.

A word on this clonotype: With a much larger clone just one base away, this may be a read error. The chain is built from TRBV4-2 and TRBJ2-4; D is perhaps TRBD2 (5 bases). Between the trimmed V and J ends, which lost 4 bases and 13 bases, there was a span of 17 bases. Germline CDR1 is LGHNA and CDR2 is YNFKEQ. The CDR3 is 13 residues long. CDR3 sequence: CASSLVSANEQYF. The CDR3 DNA reads TGTGCCAGCAGCCTAGTTAGCGCGAATGAGCAGTACTTC.

The rearrangement joins TRBV6-2 or TRBV6-3 to TRBJ1-1; D possibly corresponds to TRBD1 (6 bases). There are 14 residues in the CDR3. Germline V gene sequence: CDR1 MNHEY, CDR2 SVGEGT. Trimming pared 6 bases from V and 0 bases from J, leaving 11 bases between. The CDR3 sequence: CASRYREMNTEAFF. The CDR3 coding sequence is TGTGCCAGCAGATACAGGGAAATGAACACTGAAGCTTTCTTT.

The V gene is TRBV25-1, the J gene TRBJ2-1; 8 bases agree with TRBD2. The CDR3 sequence is 16 residues long. V trimming: 3 bases; J trimming: 0 bases; junction bases outside the gene matches: 4. CDR1 and CDR2 from the germline V gene are MGHDK and SYGVNS. The chain's CDR3 is CASSDSGTSSYNEQFF. The CDR3 nucleotides are TGTGCCAGCAGTGATAGCGGGACAAGCTCCTACAATGAGCAGTTCTTC.

The chain employs TRBV2 and TRBJ2-7; 7 nucleotides match TRBD2. From germline, CDR1 is SNHLY and CDR2 FYNNEI. The trim removed 9 bases at V and 3 bases at J, leaving 8 bases unmatched. The CDR3 extends over 13 amino acids. CDR3 sequence (DNA): TGTGCCAGAACCGAGCCGGGGGGCTACGAGCAGTACTTC. Translation: CARTEPGGYEQYF.

This clonotype was seen ten or more times. The chain links TRBV5-1 to TRBJ1-5, with 8 nucleotides matching TRBD1. V dropped 1 base and J dropped 6; count of bases not matched to a gene: 6. Germline CDR1 is SGHRS and CDR2 is YFSETQ. The CDR3 contains 15 residues. CDR3 in amino acids: CASSLQGAQGQPQHF. CDR3 nucleotide sequence: TGCGCCAGCAGCTTGCAGGGGGCGCAGGGTCAGCCCCAGCATTTT.

The chain carries TRBV29-1 and TRBJ2-1; 8 nucleotides line up with TRBD1. The V gene end was trimmed by 3 bases and the J gene end by 3 bases; junction bases not matched to a gene: 4. From germline, CDR1 is SQVTM and CDR2 ANQGSEA. The length of the CDR3 is 14 residues. CDR3 bases: TGCAGCGTTGAGGACAGGGTAGGCTACAATGAGCAGTTCTTC. Encoded protein: CSVEDRVGYNEQFF.

The V call is TRBV5-1, the J call TRBJ2-3; D gene unclear. Germline V gene sequence: CDR1 SGHRS, CDR2 YFSETQ. V was shortened by 0 bases and J by 0 bases, with 11 bases between the two germline ends. The CDR3 spans 16 residues. The CDR3 region has the DNA TGCGCCAGCAGCTTGGACAGCCCAAGTAGCACAGATACGCAGTATTTT. As protein: CASSLDSPSSTDTQYF.

Many counts were recorded for this clonotype. The rearrangement uses TRBV6-2 or TRBV6-3 and TRBJ2-3; D is unclear. The CDR3 totals 14 residues. V lost 7 bases and J 6 bases, leaving 17 bases between the germline ends. Germline V gene sequence: CDR1 MNHEY, CDR2 SVGEGT. Written as DNA, the CDR3 is TGTGCCAGCAAAGGTGGATCGATGAGGGATACGCAGTATTTT. Translating gives CASKGGSMRDTQYF.

The gene calls are TRBV20-1 and TRBJ2-5, with D unclear. Germline loops: CDR1 DFQATT, CDR2 SNEGSKA (reference sequence). Trimming removed 6 bases from V and 7 bases from J, with 21 bases in between. There are 14 residues in the CDR3. The chain's CDR3 is CSALPPSTRPTQYF. Written as DNA, the CDR3 is TGCAGTGCCCTCCCCCCCTCTACACGGCCGACCCAGTACTTC.

This rearrangement joins TRBV5-1 to TRBJ1-2; D not resolved. Trimming stripped 4 bases from V and 7 bases from J, with 14 bases between. Germline assignment: CDR1 SGHRS and CDR2 YFSETQ. The CDR3 loop spans 13 amino acids. CDR3 loop: CASSQDFLRGYTF. In DNA form, the CDR3 reads TGCGCCAGCAGCCAGGACTTCCTTCGTGGCTACACCTTC.